Each of the 22 T cell receptor beta chains below was sequenced from the same sample in a study of cytomegalovirus exposure and HLA in healthy donors. The assay was immunoSEQ multiplex PCR, and TCRdb's table has in-frame clones only and misses some. The sample lists around 110,000 clones, about 88% seen once, with less than 2% in the top ten. Sequences were obtained from PBMCs. All receptors derive from a woman between 18 and 29 years old in good health and CMV-seropositive.

J is TRBJ2-1 and V is TRBV11-2, with 9 bases identical to TRBD1. Trimming took 5 bases from V and 4 from J; bases not matched to a gene: 6. The germline V gene encodes CDR1 SGHAT and CDR2 FQNNGV. There are 15 residues in the CDR3. The CDR3 spells CASSLGQGAYNEQFF. For the CDR3, the DNA is TGTGCCAGCAGCCTGGGACAGGGAGCTTACAATGAGCAGTTCTTC. The entire variable domain, with the rest obtained from reference TRBV11-2 and TRBJ2-1, is as follows: EAGVAQSPRYKIIEKRQSVAFWCNPISGHATLYWYQQILGQGPKLLIQFQNNGVVDDSQLPKDRFSAERLKGVDSTLKIQPAKLEDSAVYLCASSLGQGAYNEQFFGPGTRLTVL.

The V call is TRBV19, the J call TRBJ2-3, with 8 bases lining up with TRBD2. The CDR3 spans 16 residues. The germline V gene has CDR1 LNHDA and CDR2 SQIVND (reference sequence). V shed 8 bases and J 1 base; nucleotides not matched to a gene: 11. The CDR3 DNA reads TGTGCCAGTGGAGTGGGACCGGGACTAGGCACAGATACGCAGTATTTT. It translates to CASGVGPGLGTDTQYF.

This clone has only a few counts. The chain employs TRBV19 and TRBJ1-1; D unclear. Germline-derived CDR1 and CDR2 are LNHDA and SQIVND (reference sequence). V was shortened by 3 bases and J by 0 bases, with 8 bases between the two germline ends. This CDR3 contains 14 residues. The CDR3 bases are TGTGCCAGTAGTATGGTCAGGATGAACACTGAAGCTTTCTTT. As protein: CASSMVRMNTEAFF.

The chain combines TRBV5-8 with TRBJ2-5; weak D call: TRBD1 (5 bases). The ends were cut back, 0 bases at V and 0 bases at J, with 12 bases in the middle. The CDR3 extends over 16 amino acids. Germline values: CDR1 SGHTS, CDR2 YDEGEE. The CDR3 region is CASSLEGRRYQETQYF. The CDR3 DNA reads TGTGCCAGCAGCTTGGAGGGGCGAAGGTACCAAGAGACCCAGTACTTC.

This clone came up a few times. This rearrangement joins TRBV5-6 to TRBJ1-2; tentatively, D is TRBD1 (6 bases). Germline assignment: CDR1 SGHDT and CDR2 YYEEEE. The CDR3 extends over 14 amino acids. Deletions cut 5 bases from V and 2 bases from J, with 13 bases between. CDR3 residues: CASSVGGRNYGYTF. Written as DNA, the CDR3 is TGTGCCAGCAGTGTGGGGGGGCGGAACTATGGCTACACCTTC.

V gene TRBV15 combines with J gene TRBJ2-1; tentative D call: TRBD2 (6 bases). This CDR3 spans 15 amino acids. CDR1 is LNHNV and CDR2 is YYDKDF in the germline V gene (reference sequence). The V and J ends lost 0 bases and 9 bases respectively, with 15 bases between them. The CDR3 DNA reads as TGTGCCACCAGCAGAGAAACTGGCGGGGCGAGTGAGCAGTTCTTC. It translates to CATSRETGGASEQFF.

The V gene is TRBV15, the J gene TRBJ1-5; D is possibly TRBD1 (5 bases). There are 16 residues in the CDR3. The V end lost 0 bases, the J end lost 3 bases, and 12 bases lay between the germline ends. Per the germline V gene, CDR1 is LNHNV and CDR2 is YYDKDF (reference sequence). CDR3 in DNA: TGTGCCACCAGCAGAGATAAGGACACCTACAATCAGCCCCAGCATTTT. Protein product: CATSRDKDTYNQPQHF.

The rearrangement links TRBV25-1 to TRBJ1-4, with a possible D match to TRBD1 (5 bases). CDR1 and CDR2 (germline): MGHDK, SYGVNS. Trimming removed 5 bases from V and 5 bases from J, with 18 bases in between. The CDR3 consists of 16 residues. CDR3 coding DNA: TGTGCCAGCAGTCCTTACGGGGGAGGGCTGAATGAAAAACTGTTTTTT. Its protein product is CASSPYGGGLNEKLFF.

The rearrangement joins TRBV2 to TRBJ1-6; D is possibly TRBD1 (5 bases). The CDR3 has 15 amino acids. The V end was cut by 1 base, the J end by 15 bases, with 19 bases between. Germline V CDR1 and CDR2: SNHLY, FYNNEI. For the CDR3, the DNA is TGTGCCAGCAGTGAAGGGGACTTGCCCCAGGGTGGCCTCCACTTT. Its translation is CASSEGDLPQGGLHF. The full variable domain, its missing parts supplied by reference TRBV2 and TRBJ1-6, is EPEVTQTPSHQVTQMGQEVILRCVPISNHLYFYWYRQILGQKVEFLVSFYNNEISEKSEIFDDQFSVERPDGSNFTLKIRSTKLEDSAMYFCASSEGDLPQGGLHFGNGTRLTVT.

The chain uses TRBV5-1 and TRBJ1-1, with D hard to call. Germline V gene lookup returns CDR1 SGHRS and CDR2 YFSETQ. V gave up 4 bases and J gave up 5 bases, with 18 bases separating them. The CDR3 covers 15 residues. For the CDR3, the DNA is TGCGCCAGCAGCCGCGCCGGAGGTATCGGAACTGAAGCTTTCTTT. Translating gives CASSRAGGIGTEAFF.

The V and J genes are TRBV5-6 and TRBJ1-5, with D tentatively TRBD1 (5 bases). The CDR3 length is 15 residues. V was clipped by 3 bases and J by 7 bases, with 17 bases between them. The germline V gene encodes CDR1 SGHDT and CDR2 YYEEEE. CDR3 sequence (DNA): TGTGCCAGCAGCTCCGGGACGGTGGGAGGCCAGCCCCAGCATTTT. It encodes CASSSGTVGGQPQHF.

J is TRBJ1-6 and V is TRBV7-8; perhaps TRBD1 as D (5 bases). CDR1 and CDR2 (germline): SGHVS, FQNEAQ. The CDR3 is made up of 13 amino acids. Trimming removed 10 bases at V and 10 bases at J, with 17 bases between. CDR3: CATSRDLNSPLHF. The CDR3 DNA reads as TGTGCCACCTCACGGGACTTGAACTCACCCCTCCACTTT.

The J gene is TRBJ2-3, the V gene TRBV6-4, with TRBD2 matching over 12 bases. CDR3 length equals 15 residues. Trimming took 2 bases from V and 9 from J; bases not matched to a gene: 6. Germline V CDR1 and CDR2: MRHNA, SNTAGT. The CDR3 DNA reads TGTGCCAGCAGTGACCAGGGACTAGCGGGTAACACGCAGTATTTT. This encodes CASSDQGLAGNTQYF.

The CDR3 loop reads CASSDRFNYGYTF. The DNA of the CDR3 is TGTGCCAGCAGCGACAGGTTTAACTATGGCTACACCTTC. The gene calls are TRBV7-6 and TRBJ1-2; TRBD1 is a possible D gene (6 bases). This CDR3 has 13 amino acids. Germline CDR1 is SGHVS and CDR2 is FNYEAQ. Trimming stripped 5 bases from V and 1 base from J, with 8 bases between.

This rearrangement joins TRBV9 to TRBJ2-3; D perhaps matches TRBD1 (5 bases). Germline CDR1 is SGDLS and CDR2 is YYNGEE. V lost 0 bases and J 3 bases, leaving 14 bases between the germline ends. This CDR3 contains 16 residues. The CDR3 protein is CASSVGQGVETDTQYF. In DNA, the CDR3 is TGTGCCAGCAGCGTAGGGCAAGGGGTTGAGACAGATACGCAGTATTTT. The variable domain in full, completed from reference TRBV9 and TRBJ2-3, reads DSGVTQTPKHLITATGQRVTLRCSPRSGDLSVYWYQQSLDQGLQFLIQYYNGEERAKGNILERFSAQQFPDLHSELNLSSLELGDSALYFCASSVGQGVETDTQYFGPGTRLTVL.

V is TRBV19 and J is TRBJ1-2; D possibly corresponds to TRBD1 (6 bases). Deletions cut 5 bases from V and 5 bases from J, with 15 bases between. The germline gives CDR1 LNHDA, CDR2 SQIVND (reference sequence). This CDR3 is built from 14 residues. The CDR3 loop reads CASSYDRGHYGYTF. CDR3 coding DNA: TGTGCCAGTAGTTACGATCGGGGACATTATGGCTACACCTTC.

This sequence joins TRBV4-1 and TRBJ2-7; D remains ambiguous. From germline, CDR1 is MGHRA and CDR2 YSYEKL. This CDR3 has 14 amino acids. Trimming stripped 0 bases from V and 3 bases from J, with 9 bases between. The CDR3 nucleotides read TGCGCCAGCAGCCAAGAACCAGGTGGCTACGAGCAGTACTTC. Residues: CASSQEPGGYEQYF.

This rearrangement joins TRBV11-1 to TRBJ1-1, with 10 bases matching TRBD1. The CDR3 extends over 15 amino acids. The V gene's germline CDR1 is SGHAT and CDR2 FQDESV (reference sequence). V trimming: 5 bases; J trimming: 9 bases; junction bases outside the gene matches: 12. The CDR3 bases are TGTGCCAGCAGCATATTCTCGGGACAGGGGCTGAAAGCTTTCTTT. This gives the protein CASSIFSGQGLKAFF. The whole variable domain, filled in from reference TRBV11-1 and TRBJ1-1, reads EAEVAQSPRYKITEKSQAVAFWCDPISGHATLYWYRQILGQGPELLVQFQDESVVDDSQLPKDRFSAERLKGVDSTLKIQPAELGDSAMYLCASSIFSGQGLKAFFGQGTRLTVV.

This chain connects TRBV28 to TRBJ1-5; TRBD1 is a possible D gene (5 bases). The germline gives CDR1 MDHEN, CDR2 SYDVKM. Trimming shortened V by 7 bases and J by 7 bases, and 23 bases separated the two germline ends. The CDR3 contains 16 residues. DNA of the CDR3: TGTGCCAGCACCAGTTTCGGGATGGGGGGAGGCCAGCCCCAGCATTTT. As protein: CASTSFGMGGGQPQHF.

A few counts support this clone. The genes are TRBV4-2 and TRBJ2-2, with 7 bases aligning to TRBD2. The CDR3 sequence is 16 residues long. Germline V gene lookup returns CDR1 LGHNA and CDR2 YNFKEQ. V lost 0 bases and J lost 4; bases outside the gene matches: 5. The CDR3 loop reads CASSQDLLASTGELFF. The CDR3 DNA is TGTGCCAGCAGCCAAGATTTACTAGCGTCCACCGGGGAGCTGTTTTTT.

This sequence joins TRBV7-9 and TRBJ1-5, with D perhaps TRBD1 (6 bases). Trimming removed 2 bases at V and 4 bases at J, with 15 bases between. From germline, CDR1 is SEHNR and CDR2 FQNEAQ (reference sequence). The CDR3 is made up of 16 amino acids. The DNA of the CDR3 is TGTGCCAGCAGCTTATCTTTTGGGGACACTAATCAGCCCCAGCATTTT. Its translation: CASSLSFGDTNQPQHF.

The chain couples TRBV28 to TRBJ2-7, with D maybe TRBD2 (5 bases). The ends were cut back, 6 bases at V and 1 base at J, with 13 bases in the middle. The germline CDR1 and CDR2 sequences are MDHEN and SYDVKM. The CDR3 length is 14 residues. The CDR3 DNA reads TGTGCCAGCAGACCGACCGGGGTTTCCTACGAGCAGTACGTC. It codes for CASRPTGVSYEQYV.